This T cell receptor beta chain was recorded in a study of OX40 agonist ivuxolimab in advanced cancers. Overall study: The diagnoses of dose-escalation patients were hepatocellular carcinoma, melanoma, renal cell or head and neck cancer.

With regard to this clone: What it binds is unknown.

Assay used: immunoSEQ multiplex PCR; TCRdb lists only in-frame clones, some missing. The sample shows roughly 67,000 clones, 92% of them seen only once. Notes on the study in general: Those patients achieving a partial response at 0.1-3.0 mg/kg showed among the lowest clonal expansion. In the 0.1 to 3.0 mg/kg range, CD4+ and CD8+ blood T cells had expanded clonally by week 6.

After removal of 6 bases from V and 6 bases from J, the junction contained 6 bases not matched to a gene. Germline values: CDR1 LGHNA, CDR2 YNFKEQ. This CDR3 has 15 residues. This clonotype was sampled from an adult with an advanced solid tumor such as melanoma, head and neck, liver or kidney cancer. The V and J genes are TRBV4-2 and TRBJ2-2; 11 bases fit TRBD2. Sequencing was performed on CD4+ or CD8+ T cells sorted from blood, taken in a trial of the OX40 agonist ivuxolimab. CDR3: CASRYGTSGAGELFF. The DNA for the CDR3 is TGTGCCAGCAGGTATGGGACTAGCGGTGCCGGGGAGCTGTTTTTT.